This T cell receptor (beta chain) was recovered during a study of blood T cell repertoires in COVID-19. Overall study: Spain, Italy and the United States supplied samples that represented acute and convalescent COVID-19.

V lost 0 bases and J 5 bases, leaving 16 bases between the germline ends. The germline gives CDR1 KGHSH, CDR2 LQKENI. This CDR3 is 17 amino acids long. How the authors handled the data: Estimates of nucleated cell counts were drawn from the amplification of reference gene primers. Some clones are missing from TCRdb's copy, which holds only in-frame ones; the method was immunoSEQ multiplex PCR. For V, J and clone size, that table is used; D and trimming come from the DNA. The sample includes tens of thousands of clones, about 86% of them seen just once. This clonotype was obtained from an elderly man with active COVID-19. The gene calls are TRBV18 and TRBJ2-2; tentatively, D is TRBD2 (5 bases). The specimen sequenced was peripheral blood. CDR3 bases: TGTGCCAGCTCACCACCCGGGTCGACTATGGGGACCGGGGAGCTGTTTTTT. This sequence encodes CASSPPGSTMGTGELFF.